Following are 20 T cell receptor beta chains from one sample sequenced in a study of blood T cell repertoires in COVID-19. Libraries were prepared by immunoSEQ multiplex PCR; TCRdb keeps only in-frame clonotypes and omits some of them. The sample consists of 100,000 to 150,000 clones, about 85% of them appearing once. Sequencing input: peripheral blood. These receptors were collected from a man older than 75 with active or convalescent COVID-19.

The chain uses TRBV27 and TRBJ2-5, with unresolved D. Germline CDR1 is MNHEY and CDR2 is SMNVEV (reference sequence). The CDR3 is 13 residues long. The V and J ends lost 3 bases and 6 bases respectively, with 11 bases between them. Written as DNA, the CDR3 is TGTGCCAGCAGTTTTGTACTCTCTAAGACCCAGTACTTC. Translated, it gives CASSFVLSKTQYF.

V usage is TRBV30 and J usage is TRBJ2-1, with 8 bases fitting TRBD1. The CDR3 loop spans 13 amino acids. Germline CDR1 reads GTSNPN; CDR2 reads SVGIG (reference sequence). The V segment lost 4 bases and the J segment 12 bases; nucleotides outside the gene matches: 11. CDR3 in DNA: TGTGCCTGGACCACCGACAGGGGATCAGGGCAGTTCTTC. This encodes CAWTTDRGSGQFF. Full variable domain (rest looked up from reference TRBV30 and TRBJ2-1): SQTIHQWPATLVQPVGSPLSLECTVEGTSNPNLYWYRQAAGRGLQLLFYSVGIGQISSEVPQNLSASRPQDRQFILSSKKLLLSDSGFYLCAWTTDRGSGQFFGPGTRLTVL.

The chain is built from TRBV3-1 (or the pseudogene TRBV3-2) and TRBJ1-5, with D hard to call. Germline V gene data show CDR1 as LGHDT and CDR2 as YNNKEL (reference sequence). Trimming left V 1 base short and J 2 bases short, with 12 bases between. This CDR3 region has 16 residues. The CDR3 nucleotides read TGTGCCAGCAGCCAAGGGACGGGAGGAGGCAATCAGCCCCAGCATTTT. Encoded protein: CASSQGTGGGNQPQHF.

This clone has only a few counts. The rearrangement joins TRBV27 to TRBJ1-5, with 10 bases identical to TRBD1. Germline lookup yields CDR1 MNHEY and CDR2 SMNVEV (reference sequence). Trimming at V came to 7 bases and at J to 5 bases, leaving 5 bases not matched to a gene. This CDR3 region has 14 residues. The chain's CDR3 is CASMDRGRDQPQHF. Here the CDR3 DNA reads TGTGCCAGCATGGACAGGGGGAGGGATCAGCCCCAGCATTTT.

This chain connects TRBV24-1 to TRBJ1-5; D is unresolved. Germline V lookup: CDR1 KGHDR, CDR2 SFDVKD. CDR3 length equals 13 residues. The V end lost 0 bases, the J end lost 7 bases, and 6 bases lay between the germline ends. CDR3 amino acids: CATSDLAGQPQHF. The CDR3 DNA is TGTGCCACCAGTGATTTGGCGGGGCAGCCCCAGCATTTT.

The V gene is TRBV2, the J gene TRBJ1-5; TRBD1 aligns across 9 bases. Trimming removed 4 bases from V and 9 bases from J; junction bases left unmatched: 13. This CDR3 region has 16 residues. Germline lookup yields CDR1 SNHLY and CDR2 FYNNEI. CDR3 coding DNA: TGTGCCAGCAGTGGACAGGGGGAGAGGTTTAAGGTGCCCCAGCATTTT. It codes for CASSGQGERFKVPQHF.

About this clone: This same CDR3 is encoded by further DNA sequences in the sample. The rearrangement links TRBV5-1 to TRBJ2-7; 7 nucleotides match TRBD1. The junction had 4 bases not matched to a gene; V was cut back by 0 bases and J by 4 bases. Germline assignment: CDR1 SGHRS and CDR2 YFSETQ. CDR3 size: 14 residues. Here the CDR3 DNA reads TGCGCCAGCAGCTTGGGACAGGGAAGTTACGAGCAGTACTTC. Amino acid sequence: CASSLGQGSYEQYF.

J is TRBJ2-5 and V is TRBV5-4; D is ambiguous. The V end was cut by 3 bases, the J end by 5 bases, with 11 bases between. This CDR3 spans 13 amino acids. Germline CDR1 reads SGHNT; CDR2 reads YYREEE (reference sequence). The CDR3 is CASSSRLVETQYF. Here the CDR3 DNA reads TGTGCCAGCAGCTCTAGGCTCGTGGAGACCCAGTACTTC. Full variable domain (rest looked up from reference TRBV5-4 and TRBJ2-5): ETGVTQSPTHLIKTRGQQVTLRCSSQSGHNTVSWYQQALGQGPQFIFQYYREEENGRGNFPPRFSGLQFPNYSSELNVNALELDDSALYLCASSSRLVETQYFGPGTRLLVL.

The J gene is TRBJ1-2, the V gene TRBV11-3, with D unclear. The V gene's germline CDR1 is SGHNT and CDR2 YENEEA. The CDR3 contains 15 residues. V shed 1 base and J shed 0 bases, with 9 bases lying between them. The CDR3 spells CASSLGGGSNYGYTF. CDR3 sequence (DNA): TGTGCCAGCAGCTTAGGCGGCGGATCTAACTATGGCTACACCTTC.

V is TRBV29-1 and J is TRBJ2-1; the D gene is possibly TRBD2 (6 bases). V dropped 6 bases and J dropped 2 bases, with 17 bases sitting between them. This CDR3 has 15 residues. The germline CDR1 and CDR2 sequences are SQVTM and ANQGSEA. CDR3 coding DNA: TGCAGCGTCGGACTACACCAAAACACCTACAATGAGCAGTTCTTC. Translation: CSVGLHQNTYNEQFF.

In DNA form, the CDR3 reads TGTGCCAGCGGGCTGGGGCAAAACACTGAAGCTTTCTTT. The encoded protein is CASGLGQNTEAFF. This rearrangement joins TRBV7-3 to TRBJ1-1; tentatively, D is TRBD1 (5 bases). V lost 8 bases to trimming and J lost 2 bases, with 12 bases between them. CDR1 is SGHTA and CDR2 is FQGTGA in the germline V gene. The CDR3 has 13 residues.

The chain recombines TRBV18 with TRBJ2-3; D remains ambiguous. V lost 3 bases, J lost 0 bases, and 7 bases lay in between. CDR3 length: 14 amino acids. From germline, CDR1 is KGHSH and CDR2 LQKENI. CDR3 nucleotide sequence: TGTGCCAGCTCACCCCGACATAGCACAGATACGCAGTATTTT. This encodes CASSPRHSTDTQYF. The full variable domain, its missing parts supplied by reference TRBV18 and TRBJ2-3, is NAGVMQNPRHLVRRRGQEARLRCSPMKGHSHVYWYRQLPEEGLKFMVYLQKENIIDESGMPKERFSAEFPKEGPSILRIQQVVRGDSAAYFCASSPRHSTDTQYFGPGTRLTVL.

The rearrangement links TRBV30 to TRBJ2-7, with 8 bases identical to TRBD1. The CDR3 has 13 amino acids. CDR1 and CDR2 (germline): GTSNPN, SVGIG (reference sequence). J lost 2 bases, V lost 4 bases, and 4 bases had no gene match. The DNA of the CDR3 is TGTGCCTGGATCCGGGACAGGCCCTACGAGCAGTACTTC. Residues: CAWIRDRPYEQYF.

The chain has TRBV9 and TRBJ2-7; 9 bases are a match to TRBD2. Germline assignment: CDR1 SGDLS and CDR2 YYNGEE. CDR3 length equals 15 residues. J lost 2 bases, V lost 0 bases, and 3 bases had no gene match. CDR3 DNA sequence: TGTGCCAGCAGCGTAGAAGCGGGGGGAACCTACGAGCAGTACTTC. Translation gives CASSVEAGGTYEQYF.

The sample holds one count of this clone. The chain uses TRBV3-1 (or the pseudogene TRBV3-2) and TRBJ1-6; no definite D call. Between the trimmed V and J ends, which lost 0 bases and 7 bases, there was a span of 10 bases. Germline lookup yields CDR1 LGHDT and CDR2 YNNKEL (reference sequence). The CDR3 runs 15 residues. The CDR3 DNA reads TGTGCCAGCAGCCAAGAAACAGTCATAAATTCACCCCTCCACTTT. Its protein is CASSQETVINSPLHF.

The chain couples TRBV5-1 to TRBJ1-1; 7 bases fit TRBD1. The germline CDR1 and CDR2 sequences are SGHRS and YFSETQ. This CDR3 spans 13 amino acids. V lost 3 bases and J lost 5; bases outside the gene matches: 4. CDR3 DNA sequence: TGCGCCAGCAGCTCCCTACAGGGGACTGAAGCTTTCTTT. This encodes CASSSLQGTEAFF.

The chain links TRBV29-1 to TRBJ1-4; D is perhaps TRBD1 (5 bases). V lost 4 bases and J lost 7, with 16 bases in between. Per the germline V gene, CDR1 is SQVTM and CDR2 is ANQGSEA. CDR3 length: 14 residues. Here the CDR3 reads CSVGPAGLGEKLFF. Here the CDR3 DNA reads TGCAGCGTTGGACCCGCAGGGTTGGGTGAAAAACTGTTTTTT.

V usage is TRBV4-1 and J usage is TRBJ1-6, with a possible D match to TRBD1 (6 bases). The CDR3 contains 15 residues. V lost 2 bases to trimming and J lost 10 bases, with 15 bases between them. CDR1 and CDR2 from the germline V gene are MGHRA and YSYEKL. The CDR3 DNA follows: TGCGCCAGCAGCCAACCACAGGGAAAGGACTCACCCCTCCACTTT. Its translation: CASSQPQGKDSPLHF.

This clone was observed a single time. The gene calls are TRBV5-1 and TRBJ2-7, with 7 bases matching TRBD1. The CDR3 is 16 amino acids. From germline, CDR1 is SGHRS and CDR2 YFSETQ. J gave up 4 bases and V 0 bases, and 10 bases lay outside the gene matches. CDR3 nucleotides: TGCGCCAGCAGCTTGGGAATGACAGGGCCGGAGTACGAGCAGTACTTC. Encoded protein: CASSLGMTGPEYEQYF.

The CDR3 loop is CASSLGQPNTGELFF. CDR3 DNA: TGTGCCAGCAGTTTGGGACAGCCGAACACCGGGGAGCTGTTTTTT. This sequence joins TRBV27 and TRBJ2-2; 7 bases agree with TRBD1. Germline V CDR1 and CDR2: MNHEY, SMNVEV (reference sequence). This CDR3 spans 15 amino acids. Trimming took 3 bases from V and 0 from J; bases not matched to a gene: 1.